A single sample gave rise to the 12 T cell receptor beta chains below, sequenced in a study of CD8 T cells in Susac syndrome. An amount of RNA that ranged from roughly 0.5 to 1 ug was reverse transcribed with random hexamers. TCRdb reprocessed the immunoSEQ multiplex PCR reads via MiXCR and lists one record per CDR3 protein. The data show hundreds of thousands of distinct CDR3 sequences, 90% to 96% seen once. The sequenced sample consisted of CD4+ T cells from PBMCs. The receptors were sampled from a human donor with Susac syndrome.

The genes are TRBV29-1 and TRBJ2-4; tentatively, D is TRBD2 (6 bases). Germline CDR1 is SQVTM and CDR2 is ANQGSEA. Trimming shortened V by 6 bases and J by 0 bases, and 24 bases separated the two germline ends. The CDR3 consists of 18 residues. CDR3 sequence reads: CSVPSIGGGIVAKNIQYF. The CDR3 coding sequence is TGCAGCGTCCCCTCAATTGGAGGCGGGATAGTAGCCAAAAACATTCAGTACTTC. The complete variable domain, with remaining parts taken from reference TRBV29-1 and TRBJ2-4, reads SAVISQKPSRDICQRGTSLTIQCQVDSQVTMMFWYRQQPGQSLTLIATANQGSEATYESGFVIDKFPISRPNLTFSTLTVSNMSPEDSSIYLCSVPSIGGGIVAKNIQYFGAGTRLSVL.

The chain is built from TRBV18 and TRBJ2-7; maybe TRBD1 (5 bases). V lost 2 bases, J lost 4 bases, and 15 bases lay in between. The CDR3 runs to 15 residues. CDR1 is KGHSH and CDR2 is LQKENI in the germline V gene. CDR3 sequence reads: CASSPVTGPLYEQYF. For the CDR3, the DNA is TGTGCCAGCTCACCAGTCACAGGCCCCCTATACGAGCAGTACTTC. Full variable domain (missing parts from reference TRBV18 and TRBJ2-7): NAGVMQNPRHLVRRRGQEARLRCSPMKGHSHVYWYRQLPEEGLKFMVYLQKENIIDESGMPKERFSAEFPKEGPSILRIQQVVRGDSAAYFCASSPVTGPLYEQYFGPGTRLTVT.

The chain recombines TRBV24-1 with TRBJ1-5; D is ambiguous. V was shortened by 5 bases and J by 0 bases, with 7 bases between the two germline ends. CDR1 and CDR2 from the germline V gene are KGHDR and SFDVKD. The CDR3 totals 14 residues. This CDR3 is CATSVGISNQPQHF. CDR3 bases: TGTGCCACCAGTGTAGGAATTAGCAATCAGCCCCAGCATTTT.

The gene calls are TRBV7-2 and TRBJ1-5; tentative D call: TRBD1 (6 bases). The CDR3 loop spans 17 amino acids. The V end lost 6 bases, the J end lost 5 bases, and 23 bases lay between the germline ends. Germline V gene data show CDR1 as SGHTA and CDR2 as FQGNSA. Written as DNA, the CDR3 is TGTGCCAGCAGGAAATCACCAGGACAGAAGAAACATCAGCCCCAGCATTTT. Translating gives CASRKSPGQKKHQPQHF.

This sequence joins TRBV23-1 and TRBJ2-7, with 7 bases fitting TRBD1. TRBV23-1 is given ORF status, its function remaining uncertain. The CDR3 has 15 amino acids. V was pared by 8 bases and J by 2 bases, with 12 bases of the junction left unmatched. The CDR3 loop is CASGRRRDSTYEQYF. The CDR3, as DNA: TGCGCCAGCGGGCGCCGAAGGGACAGCACCTACGAGCAGTACTTC.

CDR3 nucleotides: TGCAGTGCTACAGGACCTGATCAGCCCCAGCATTTT. This gives the protein CSATGPDQPQHF. V gene TRBV20-1 combines with J gene TRBJ1-5; D ambiguous. The CDR3 is made up of 12 amino acids. Between the trimmed V and J ends, which lost 4 bases and 5 bases, there was a span of 9 bases. Germline values: CDR1 DFQATT, CDR2 SNEGSKA (reference sequence).

The chain links TRBV6-2 or TRBV6-3 to TRBJ2-3; D is ambiguous. This CDR3 has 11 amino acids. In germline, CDR1 is MNHEY, CDR2 SVGEGT. Deletions cut 5 bases from V and 7 bases from J, with 7 bases between. The chain's CDR3 is CASSPKYTQYF. In DNA, the CDR3 is TGTGCCAGCAGTCCGAAATATACGCAGTATTTT.

The chain is built from TRBV7-3 and TRBJ1-2; D remains unclear. This CDR3 is 12 amino acids long. Germline CDR1 reads SGHTA; CDR2 reads FQGTGA. Deletions cut 1 base from V and 6 bases from J, with 6 bases between. The CDR3 DNA is TGTGCCAGCAGCTTAAATGTCCATGGCTACACCTTC. This translates into CASSLNVHGYTF.

V gene TRBV10-2 combines with J gene TRBJ1-5; D remains ambiguous. V was pared by 3 bases and J by 1 base, with 4 bases between. This CDR3 is 13 amino acids long. CDR1 and CDR2 (germline): WSHSY, SAAADI. The CDR3 DNA follows: TGCGCCAGCAGTGACGGCAGCAATCAGCCCCAGCATTTT. It is translated as CASSDGSNQPQHF.

V is TRBV2 and J is TRBJ1-1; 8 bases are a match to TRBD1. Germline V gene data show CDR1 as SNHLY and CDR2 as FYNNEI. V lost 4 bases to trimming and J lost 4 bases; unmatched junction nucleotides: 8. This CDR3 has 15 amino acids. The CDR3 loop reads CASSARQGSGTEAFF. In DNA form, the CDR3 reads TGTGCCAGCAGTGCCCGACAGGGGTCGGGCACTGAAGCTTTCTTT.

V and J are TRBV28 and TRBJ2-7, with a tentative D call TRBD1 (5 bases). Germline CDR1 is MDHEN and CDR2 is SYDVKM. The V end lost 3 bases, the J end lost 4 bases, and 13 bases lay between the germline ends. The CDR3 runs 14 residues. The CDR3 here is CASSFRQSLYEQYF. The CDR3 coding sequence is TGTGCCAGCAGTTTTCGACAGTCCCTATACGAGCAGTACTTC. The complete variable domain, with remaining parts taken from reference TRBV28 and TRBJ2-7, reads DVKVTQSSRYLVKRTGEKVFLECVQDMDHENMFWYRQDPGLGLRLIYFSYDVKMKEKGDIPEGYSVSREKKERFSLILESASTNQTSMYLCASSFRQSLYEQYFGPGTRLTVT.

The CDR3 DNA reads as TGTGCCTGGACCTTGGGTAGACCAATGAACACTGAAGCTTTCTTT. Its translation: CAWTLGRPMNTEAFF. The rearrangement uses TRBV30 and TRBJ1-1; D uncertain. CDR1 and CDR2 from the germline V gene are GTSNPN and SVGIG (reference sequence). With 4 bases removed from V and 0 bases from J, the gap between germline ends came to 15 bases. The CDR3 has 15 residues.